A selection of T cell receptor beta chains follows, all from one sample in a study of cytomegalovirus exposure and HLA in healthy donors. Assay: immunoSEQ multiplex PCR; the TCRdb copy retains only in-frame clones and omits some. The clone table shows around 140,000 clones, with the ten largest holding approximately 1%. Sequenced: PBMCs. The receptor set was obtained from a male donor in good health and CMV-seronegative. CDR3s include the opening cysteine and the closing phenylalanine or tryptophan. D genes are given only for firm matches.

j_call: TRBJ2-7
d_call: NA
v_call: TRBV5-6
cdr3_nt: TGTGCCAGCAGCTTGGGCTACTCCGGGCAGTACTTC
cdr3_aa: CASSLGYSGQYF

j_call: TRBJ2-7
d_call: NA
v_call: TRBV15
cdr3_nt: TGTGCCACCAGCAGAGTCGTGGGATCTTCAGCAGGGATCTCGTACGAGCAGTACTTC
cdr3_aa: CATSRVVGSSAGISYEQYF

j_call: TRBJ2-1
d_call: NA
v_call: TRBV11-1
cdr3_nt: TGTGCCAGCAGCTTACGAACGGGGTCCCTTGGCAATGAGCAGTTCTTC
cdr3_aa: CASSLRTGSLGNEQFF

j_call: TRBJ2-2
d_call: TRBD2
v_call: TRBV18
cdr3_nt: TGTGCCAGCTCACCTAAGCGGGAGGTGAACACCGGGGAGCTGTTTTTT
cdr3_aa: CASSPKREVNTGELFF

j_call: TRBJ1-4
d_call: NA
v_call: TRBV7-9
cdr3_nt: TGTGCCAGCAGCTTATGGGCCAGGGCACGGACTAATGAAAAACTGTTTTTT
cdr3_aa: CASSLWARARTNEKLFF

j_call: TRBJ1-6
d_call: NA
v_call: TRBV7-6
cdr3_nt: TGTGCCAGCAGCTTAGGGAGGATGGGAAAGCTCTATTCACCCCTCCACTTT
cdr3_aa: CASSLGRMGKLYSPLHF

j_call: TRBJ1-1
d_call: NA
v_call: TRBV18
cdr3_nt: TGTGCCAGCTCATATTATGGGCAGACCATGAACACTGAAGCTTTCTTT
cdr3_aa: CASSYYGQTMNTEAFF

j_call: TRBJ2-3
d_call: TRBD2
v_call: TRBV9
cdr3_nt: TGTGCCAGCAGCGTCCTAGCGGGAGGGGCGCAGTATTTT
cdr3_aa: CASSVLAGGAQYF

j_call: TRBJ1-1
d_call: TRBD1
v_call: TRBV6-1
cdr3_nt: TGTGCCAGCAGGGGACAGGGCAAGAACACTGAAGCTTTCTTT
cdr3_aa: CASRGQGKNTEAFF

j_call: TRBJ2-7
d_call: NA
v_call: TRBV30
cdr3_nt: TGTGCCTGGACCTTCGGGAGTTCCTACGAGCAGTACTTC
cdr3_aa: CAWTFGSSYEQYF

j_call: TRBJ2-1
d_call: NA
v_call: TRBV5-1
cdr3_nt: TGCGCCAGCAGCTTGGGACAGTACAATGAGCAGTTCTTC
cdr3_aa: CASSLGQYNEQFF

j_call: TRBJ1-2
d_call: NA
v_call: TRBV7-2
cdr3_nt: TGTGCCAGCAGTTCCGACAGGCCTAACTATGGCTACACCTTC
cdr3_aa: CASSSDRPNYGYTF

j_call: TRBJ2-7
d_call: TRBD2
v_call: TRBV30
cdr3_nt: TGTGCCTTTAGGTCTAGCGGGAGCTCCTACGAGCAGTACTTC
cdr3_aa: CAFRSSGSSYEQYF

j_call: TRBJ1-5
d_call: NA
v_call: TRBV18
cdr3_nt: TGTGCCAGCTCCCGGGAGGACAATCAGCCCCAGCATTTT
cdr3_aa: CASSREDNQPQHF

j_call: TRBJ2-7
d_call: NA
v_call: TRBV15
cdr3_nt: TGTGCCACCAGCAGGCGGGGAGATTACGAGCAGTACTTC
cdr3_aa: CATSRRGDYEQYF

j_call: TRBJ1-1
d_call: NA
v_call: TRBV5-6
cdr3_nt: TGTGCCAGCAGCTTGGGTTACCAGTCCATGAACACTGAAGCTTTCTTT
cdr3_aa: CASSLGYQSMNTEAFF

j_call: TRBJ2-5
d_call: TRBD2
v_call: TRBV14
cdr3_nt: TGTGCCAGCAGCCAAGATCCGGGACTAGCAGGGGGAGAGACCCAGTACTTC
cdr3_aa: CASSQDPGLAGGETQYF

j_call: TRBJ1-1
d_call: NA
v_call: TRBV7-2
cdr3_nt: TGTGCCAGCAGCTTAGTAGGGGCGAACACTGAAGCTTTCTTT
cdr3_aa: CASSLVGANTEAFF

j_call: TRBJ2-7
d_call: NA
v_call: TRBV18
cdr3_nt: TGTGCCAGCTCACCAAGGGAGGCGAGCTACGAGCAGTACTTC
cdr3_aa: CASSPREASYEQYF

j_call: TRBJ2-7
d_call: TRBD1
v_call: TRBV7-6
cdr3_nt: TGTGCCAGCAGCCGCGAGATGGGACAGTACTACGAGCAGTACTTC
cdr3_aa: CASSREMGQYYEQYF

j_call: TRBJ1-1
d_call: NA
v_call: TRBV11-1
cdr3_nt: TGTGCCAGCAACGACGGGGGAATGAACACTGAAGCTTTCTTT
cdr3_aa: CASNDGGMNTEAFF

j_call: TRBJ2-7
d_call: NA
v_call: TRBV6-5
cdr3_nt: TGTGCCAGCAATCCACTAGAAGCGAGGAACGAGCAGTACTTC
cdr3_aa: CASNPLEARNEQYF

j_call: TRBJ1-5
d_call: NA
v_call: TRBV19
cdr3_nt: TGTGCCAGTAGTATGTTATTAGCAAATCAGCCCCAGCATTTT
cdr3_aa: CASSMLLANQPQHF

j_call: TRBJ2-7
d_call: NA
v_call: TRBV9
cdr3_nt: TGTGCCAGCAGCGGTACGAGGGATGAACAGTACTTC
cdr3_aa: CASSGTRDEQYF

j_call: TRBJ2-5
d_call: NA
v_call: TRBV6-1
cdr3_nt: TGTGCCAGCAGTGAGGGCCGGGAGACCCAGTACTTC
cdr3_aa: CASSEGRETQYF

j_call: TRBJ2-5
d_call: NA
v_call: TRBV5-4
cdr3_nt: TGTGCCAGCAGCTCGCTAGGAACAGGGCAAGAGACCCAGTACTTC
cdr3_aa: CASSSLGTGQETQYF

j_call: TRBJ2-2
d_call: TRBD1
v_call: TRBV4-1
cdr3_nt: TGCGCCAGCAGCCAAGATGGGACAGGTTACACCGGGGAGCTGTTTTTT
cdr3_aa: CASSQDGTGYTGELFF

j_call: TRBJ1-2
d_call: NA
v_call: TRBV29-1
cdr3_nt: TGCAGCGCCTCAGGTCCTGGCTACACCTTC
cdr3_aa: CSASGPGYTF

j_call: TRBJ1-6
d_call: NA
v_call: TRBV7-6
cdr3_nt: TGTGCCAGCAGCAGGGGATTAAATTCACCCCTCCACTTT
cdr3_aa: CASSRGLNSPLHF

j_call: TRBJ1-2
d_call: NA
v_call: TRBV29-1
cdr3_nt: TGCAGCGTAAATGCAGGGCCGTACTATGGCTACACCTTC
cdr3_aa: CSVNAGPYYGYTF

j_call: TRBJ1-1
d_call: NA
v_call: TRBV19
cdr3_nt: TGTGCCAGTGAAAGGGGGTATTATGAAGCTTTCTTT
cdr3_aa: CASERGYYEAFF

j_call: TRBJ2-7
d_call: TRBD1
v_call: TRBV30
cdr3_nt: TGTGCCTGGAGTACGGACAGGGGCCCCTACGAGCAGTACTTC
cdr3_aa: CAWSTDRGPYEQYF

j_call: TRBJ1-4
d_call: TRBD1
v_call: TRBV29-1
cdr3_nt: TGCAGCGTCGATTACAGGGGGAAACCCCCAAAGGTTGAAAAACTGTTTTTT
cdr3_aa: CSVDYRGKPPKVEKLFF

j_call: TRBJ2-1
d_call: TRBD2
v_call: TRBV7-8
cdr3_nt: TGTGCCAGCAGCCGCCGTGGACTAGCTCCCCACAATGAGCAGTTCTTC
cdr3_aa: CASSRRGLAPHNEQFF

j_call: TRBJ1-5
d_call: NA
v_call: TRBV30
cdr3_nt: TGTGCCTGGAGTCCCAGGGCGGATCAGCCCCAGCATTTT
cdr3_aa: CAWSPRADQPQHF

j_call: TRBJ1-2
d_call: TRBD1
v_call: TRBV5-6
cdr3_nt: TGTGCCAGCAGTTACAGGGGGAGCTACACCTTC
cdr3_aa: CASSYRGSYTF

j_call: TRBJ1-1
d_call: TRBD1
v_call: TRBV29-1
cdr3_nt: TGCAGCGTGGGACAGGGGGGGAACACTGAAGCTTTCTTT
cdr3_aa: CSVGQGGNTEAFF

j_call: TRBJ1-1
d_call: TRBD1
v_call: TRBV5-8
cdr3_nt: TGTGCCAGCAGCTCCAACCGACAGGGAACTGAAGCTTTCTTT
cdr3_aa: CASSSNRQGTEAFF

j_call: TRBJ2-2
d_call: NA
v_call: TRBV10-3
cdr3_nt: TGTGCCATCTCAAGACTGAACGGGGAGCTGTTTTTT
cdr3_aa: CAISRLNGELFF

j_call: TRBJ1-2
d_call: NA
v_call: TRBV27
cdr3_nt: TGTGCCAGCAGTTTAGGAGCAGGGCATGGCTACACCTTC
cdr3_aa: CASSLGAGHGYTF

j_call: TRBJ2-3
d_call: TRBD2
v_call: TRBV4-2
cdr3_nt: TGTGCCAGCAGCCAAGGTCCTGCAGCGGGGGGGCTCACAGATACGCAGTATTTT
cdr3_aa: CASSQGPAAGGLTDTQYF

j_call: TRBJ1-3
d_call: NA
v_call: TRBV28
cdr3_nt: TGTGCCAGCAGTTTATGGTCGGTCAGACAGGCGGTTGCTGGAAACACCATATATTTT
cdr3_aa: CASSLWSVRQAVAGNTIYF

j_call: TRBJ1-3
d_call: NA
v_call: TRBV5-1
cdr3_nt: TGCGCCAGCAGCTTGGAACCGGGGTCGGGAAACACCATATATTTT
cdr3_aa: CASSLEPGSGNTIYF

j_call: TRBJ2-1
d_call: NA
v_call: TRBV13
cdr3_nt: TGTGCCAGTCAAAACACCCAATACAATGAGCAGTTCTTC
cdr3_aa: CASQNTQYNEQFF

j_call: TRBJ1-5
d_call: NA
v_call: TRBV19
cdr3_nt: TGTGCCAGTAGTATCCGGCACCGGGTCAATCAGCCCCAGCATTTT
cdr3_aa: CASSIRHRVNQPQHF

j_call: TRBJ2-7
d_call: TRBD1
v_call: TRBV10-1
cdr3_nt: TGCGCCAGCAGTGACCGCCGGGACAGTGGTCTCTGCGAGCAGTACTTC
cdr3_aa: CASSDRRDSGLCEQYF

j_call: TRBJ1-1
d_call: NA
v_call: TRBV5-1
cdr3_nt: TGCGCCAGCAGCTTCGGGGGGCAGGTCACTGAAGCTTTCTTT
cdr3_aa: CASSFGGQVTEAFF

j_call: TRBJ2-3
d_call: NA
v_call: TRBV7-9
cdr3_nt: TGTGCCACCCGCAAAGGAAAACAAGCGGATACGCAGTATTTT
cdr3_aa: CATRKGKQADTQYF

j_call: TRBJ1-2
d_call: NA
v_call: TRBV29-1
cdr3_nt: TGCAGCGTTGCGGGTCTGAACTATGGCTACACCTTC
cdr3_aa: CSVAGLNYGYTF

j_call: TRBJ2-3
d_call: TRBD2
v_call: TRBV19
cdr3_nt: TGTGCCAGTAGAGTAGGAGGGAGGGGTCCAGATACGCAGTATTTT
cdr3_aa: CASRVGGRGPDTQYF

j_call: TRBJ1-6
d_call: TRBD1
v_call: TRBV30
cdr3_nt: TGTGCCTGGAGACTCCGGGACAGGGTCTCACCCCTCCACTTT
cdr3_aa: CAWRLRDRVSPLHF

j_call: TRBJ2-5
d_call: TRBD1
v_call: TRBV6-5
cdr3_nt: TGTGCCAGCAGTACCGGGACAGGGAAAGAGACCCAGTACTTC
cdr3_aa: CASSTGTGKETQYF

j_call: TRBJ2-7
d_call: TRBD2
v_call: TRBV18
cdr3_nt: TGTGCCAGCTCACGATTTACTAGGGCGGGAGCCTACGAGCAGTACTTC
cdr3_aa: CASSRFTRAGAYEQYF

j_call: TRBJ1-1
d_call: NA
v_call: TRBV29-1
cdr3_nt: TGCAGCGCCGTAGGGGAGGAGAACACTGAAGCTTTCTTT
cdr3_aa: CSAVGEENTEAFF